Sequencing of this T cell receptor (beta chain) was carried out in a study of identical twins. As for this clonotype: Its target is not known. The junction and the germline gene differ at one end; a read error may be behind it.

Study findings and constraints: Models underestimated how often monozygotic twins shared out-of-frame TCR alpha. A cross-sectional statistical analysis, not follow-up of the same donors, supported the conclusions.

TCRdb itself ran the 5' RACE reads through MiXCR, one entry per CDR3 protein. The repertoire holds a few hundred thousand distinct CDR3 sequences, nearly 10% seen once, with around 3.2% in the top ten. The CDR3 sequence is 18 residues long. These records were also assigned to another study, of yellow fever vaccine responses in identical twins.

The chain employs TRBV12-3 or TRBV12-4 and TRBJ2-2, with 9 bases lining up with TRBD2. Sequencing input: PBMCs. This TCR derives from a woman under 30 in good health. CDR3 protein: CAISFPTSGKPNTGELFF. DNA for the CDR3: TGTGCCATCAGTTTCCCGACTAGCGGTAAACCCAACACCGGGGAGCTGTTTTTT.